The sequence of this T cell receptor (beta chain) was determined in a study of blood T cell repertoires in COVID-19. Study background: PBMCs, B-cell-depleted T cells, or T cells provided the cDNA or gDNA that made up the material.

This CDR3 spans 15 amino acids. V shed 2 bases, J shed 6 bases, and the junction held 4 bases outside the gene matches. Germline CDR1 and CDR2: WNHNN and SYGVQD (reference sequence). Sequenced by immunoSEQ multiplex PCR; TCRdb stores in-frame clones only, minus some. This sample has 200,000 to 250,000 clones, with approximately 86% found just once. The study assigned cohorts using participant-reported clinical history. The specimen sequenced was PBMCs or T cells enriched from blood (not recorded which). This clonotype was obtained from a woman between 35 and 50 years old with acute COVID-19. The V gene is TRBV10-1, the J gene TRBJ2-1; TRBD2 matches 10 bases. The CDR3 loop reads CASSELASGSNEQFF. CDR3 in DNA: TGCGCCAGCAGTGAGCTGGCTAGCGGGAGCAATGAGCAGTTCTTC.